These T cell receptor beta chains were read from a single sample in a study of Tregs in tolerant kidney transplant recipients. Produced via immunoSEQ multiplex PCR; TCRdb's table is partial and in-frame only. The repertoire has under 20,000 clones, roughly 82% of them found once; the top ten carry over 2%. Sequencing was done on a sample of Tregs from blood. The receptors shown here come from a human donor in good health. The CDR3 runs from the conserved cysteine through the conserved F or W. Each record gives: J gene, D gene, clone size, V gene, CDR3 DNA, CDR3 protein. D genes are given only for firm matches. Expanded clones get a size class; other rows say once, few or many, or leave the size out.

J: TRBJ2-5
D: -
size: -
V: TRBV7-2
DNA: TGTGCCAGCAGCTTAGCGGGGGGGCGATGGAGGAGGCAAGAGACCCAGTACTTC
CDR3: CASSLAGGRWRRQETQYF

J: TRBJ1-5
D: -
size: -
V: TRBV30
DNA: TGTGCCTGGAGCCGTAAGACAGGCATTAGCAATCAGCCCCAGCATTTT
CDR3: CAWSRKTGISNQPQHF

J: TRBJ2-7
D: -
size: -
V: TRBV6-1
DNA: TGTGCCAGCAGTGAATGGGTGGGTAGACTCTACGAGCAGTACTTC
CDR3: CASSEWVGRLYEQYF

J: TRBJ2-5
D: -
size: -
V: TRBV7-9
DNA: TGTGCCAGCAGCTACGGGCGGAGGATCGGAGAGACCCAGTACTTC
CDR3: CASSYGRRIGETQYF

J: TRBJ1-1
D: TRBD1
size: -
V: TRBV27
DNA: TGTGCCAGCAGTTACCGGGACAGAGGGGGCACTGAAGCTTTCTTT
CDR3: CASSYRDRGGTEAFF

J: TRBJ2-7
D: -
size: -
V: TRBV19
DNA: TGTGCCAGTAGTCCCCCGGGGGCGGCCTACGAGCAGTACTTC
CDR3: CASSPPGAAYEQYF

J: TRBJ2-5
D: -
size: few
V: TRBV2
DNA: TGTGCCAGCAGCCCGACCTTAGGGGTGACCCAGTACTTC
CDR3: CASSPTLGVTQYF

J: TRBJ2-3
D: -
size: -
V: TRBV5-1
DNA: TGCGCCAGCAGCTCTCCCTGGGCAGATACGCAGTATTTT
CDR3: CASSSPWADTQYF

J: TRBJ2-2
D: TRBD2
size: -
V: TRBV7-3
DNA: TGTGCCAGCAGCCGTGCGGGGGTCACCGGGGAGCTGTTTTTT
CDR3: CASSRAGVTGELFF

J: TRBJ2-1
D: TRBD2
size: -
V: TRBV4-2
DNA: TGTGCCAGCAGCCAAGCCACTAGCGGACCCTACAATGAGCAGTTCTTC
CDR3: CASSQATSGPYNEQFF

J: TRBJ2-7
D: -
size: -
V: TRBV20-1
DNA: TGCAGTGCTAGGGCCACCTACGAGCAGTACTTC
CDR3: CSARATYEQYF

J: TRBJ1-3
D: -
size: -
V: TRBV5-6
DNA: TGTGCCAGCACCCTTACCGGAGCATTTTACGCTGGAAACACCATATATTTT
CDR3: CASTLTGAFYAGNTIYF

J: TRBJ1-2
D: -
size: -
V: TRBV11-3
DNA: TGTGCCAGCAGTTCAAGACAGAACTATGGCTACACCTTC
CDR3: CASSSRQNYGYTF

J: TRBJ1-3
D: TRBD1
size: -
V: TRBV30
DNA: TGTGCCTGGAGCGCAGGGGGCCACTCTGGAAACACCATATATTTT
CDR3: CAWSAGGHSGNTIYF

J: TRBJ2-5
D: -
size: -
V: TRBV14
DNA: TGTGCCAGCAGCCAAGTGTGGGGGACCGAGACCCAGTACTTC
CDR3: CASSQVWGTETQYF

J: TRBJ2-1
D: -
size: -
V: TRBV7-2
DNA: TGTGCCAGCAGCTTAGAATGGGGATCCTACAATGAGCAGTTCTTC
CDR3: CASSLEWGSYNEQFF

J: TRBJ2-5
D: -
size: few
V: TRBV2
DNA: TGTGCCAGCAAATCTCGCGGGGAGACCCAGTACTTC
CDR3: CASKSRGETQYF

J: TRBJ1-6
D: -
size: few
V: TRBV30
DNA: TGTGCCTGGAGTGGAAGGACAGCCTATAATTCACCCCTCCACTTT
CDR3: CAWSGRTAYNSPLHF

J: TRBJ1-5
D: -
size: -
V: TRBV19
DNA: TGTGCCAGTGGCGCAGGGCCGGCTGTTGGTCAGCCCCAGCATTTT
CDR3: CASGAGPAVGQPQHF

J: TRBJ2-1
D: TRBD2
size: medium-sized
V: TRBV19
DNA: TGTGCCAGTGTCGGGACTAGCGGAACCCACAATGAGCAGTTCTTC
CDR3: CASVGTSGTHNEQFF

J: TRBJ2-2
D: -
size: -
V: TRBV21-1
DNA: TGTGCCAGCAGCAAAGCCCGTGCTAGCGGGGGCACCGGGGAGCTGTTTTTT
CDR3: CASSKARASGGTGELFF

J: TRBJ2-3
D: TRBD2
size: -
V: TRBV5-4
DNA: TGTGCCAGCAGCTCCAAGATAGCGGGGGGCGGAGATACGCAGTATTTT
CDR3: CASSSKIAGGGDTQYF

J: TRBJ2-7
D: -
size: once
V: TRBV7-9
DNA: TGTGCCAGCAGCTCACACTACGAGCAGTACTTC
CDR3: CASSSHYEQYF

J: TRBJ2-3
D: -
size: -
V: TRBV5-6
DNA: TGTGCCAGCTCCAGTGTTGGCTTAGGCACAGATACGCAGTATTTT
CDR3: CASSSVGLGTDTQYF

J: TRBJ2-5
D: -
size: -
V: TRBV5-4
DNA: TGTGCCAGCAGCAATATTTCCTGGGACGAATGGGGAGAGACCCAGTACTTC
CDR3: CASSNISWDEWGETQYF

J: TRBJ1-1
D: -
size: -
V: TRBV14
DNA: TGTGCCAGCAGCCAAGGAAGGGGAGGGCCCCGGGTGGGGGCAACCGAAGCTTTCTTT
CDR3: CASSQGRGGPRVGATEAFF

J: TRBJ1-2
D: TRBD1
size: -
V: TRBV7-2
DNA: TGTGCCAGCAGCCCGGGGGACAGGGAAACCTATGGCTACACCTTC
CDR3: CASSPGDRETYGYTF

J: TRBJ2-2
D: TRBD2
size: -
V: TRBV19
DNA: TGTGCCAGTAGAGCGGGACTACCAGGGGAGCTGTTTTTT
CDR3: CASRAGLPGELFF

J: TRBJ2-7
D: -
size: once
V: TRBV27
DNA: TGTGCCAGCAGTTTTTCCCCTCTGGGTGGAGAGCAGTACTTC
CDR3: CASSFSPLGGEQYF

J: TRBJ2-2
D: -
size: -
V: TRBV18
DNA: TGTGCCAGCTCACCGTGGATGGGGGAGCTGTTTTTT
CDR3: CASSPWMGELFF